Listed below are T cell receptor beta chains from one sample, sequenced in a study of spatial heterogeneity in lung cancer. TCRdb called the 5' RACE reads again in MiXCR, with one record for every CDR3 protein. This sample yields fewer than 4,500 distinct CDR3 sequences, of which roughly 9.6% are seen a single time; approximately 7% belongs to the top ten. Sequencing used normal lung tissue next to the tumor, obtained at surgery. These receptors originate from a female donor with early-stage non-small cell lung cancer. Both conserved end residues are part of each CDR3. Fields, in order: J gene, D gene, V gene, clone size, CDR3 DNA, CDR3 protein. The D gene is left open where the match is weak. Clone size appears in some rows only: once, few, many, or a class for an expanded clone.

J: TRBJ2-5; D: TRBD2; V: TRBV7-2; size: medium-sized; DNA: TGTGCCAGCAGCTTAGCCGGACTAGGAGGGCAAGAGACCCAGTACTTC; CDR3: CASSLAGLGGQETQYF
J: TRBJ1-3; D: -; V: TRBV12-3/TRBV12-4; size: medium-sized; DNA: TGTGCCAGCAGTTTAGGAAAGAGCTCTGGAAACACCATATATTTT; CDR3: CASSLGKSSGNTIYF
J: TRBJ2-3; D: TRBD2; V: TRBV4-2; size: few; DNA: TGTGCCAGCAGCCAAGATTTGCGAATGGGACTAGCGGGAGCTGGGACAGATACGCAGTATTTT; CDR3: CASSQDLRMGLAGAGTDTQYF
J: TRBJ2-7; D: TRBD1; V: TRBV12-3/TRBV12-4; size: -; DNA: TGTGCCAGCAGTTTAGGACAGGGCGGGCCCTACGAGCAGTACTTC; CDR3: CASSLGQGGPYEQYF
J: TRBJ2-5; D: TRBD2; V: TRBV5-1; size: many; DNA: TGCGCCAGCAGTGTTGCGGGGGTTCAAGAGACCCAGTACTTC; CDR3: CASSVAGVQETQYF
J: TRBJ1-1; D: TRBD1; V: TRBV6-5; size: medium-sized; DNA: TGTGCCAGCATCAGGGACAGGGGGTCCATGAACACTGAAGCTTTCTTT; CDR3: CASIRDRGSMNTEAFF
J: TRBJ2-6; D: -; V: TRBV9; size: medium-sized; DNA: TGTGCCAGCGAAACAGGTAACCCTGGGGCCAACGTCCTGACTTTC; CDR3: CASETGNPGANVLTF
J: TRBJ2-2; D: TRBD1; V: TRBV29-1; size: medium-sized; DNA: TGCAGCGTCGGGACAGGGGGACGGGAGCTGTTTTTT; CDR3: CSVGTGGRELFF
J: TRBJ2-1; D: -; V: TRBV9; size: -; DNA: TGTGCCAGCAGCGTAGTTGATTATTCCTACAATGAGCAGTTCTTC; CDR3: CASSVVDYSYNEQFF
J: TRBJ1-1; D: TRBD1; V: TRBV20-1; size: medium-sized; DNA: TGCAGTGCTAGAGGTCACAGGGGTCGGGACACTGAAGCTTTCTTT; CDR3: CSARGHRGRDTEAFF
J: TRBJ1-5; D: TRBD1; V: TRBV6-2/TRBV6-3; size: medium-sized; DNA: TGTGCCAGCACTCAACAGGGGCGGGAGCCCCAGCATTTT; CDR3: CASTQQGREPQHF
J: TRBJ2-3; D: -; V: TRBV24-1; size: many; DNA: TGTGCCACCAGTGATTACGCGGAAGATACGCAGTATTTT; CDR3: CATSDYAEDTQYF
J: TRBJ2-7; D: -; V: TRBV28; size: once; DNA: TGTGCCAGCAGTCCTAACGAGCGGGACGAGCAGTACTTC; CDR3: CASSPNERDEQYF
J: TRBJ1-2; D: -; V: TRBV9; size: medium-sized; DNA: TGTGCCAGCAGCGTAGATGTGGGGGCCCGGGGCTACACCTTC; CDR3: CASSVDVGARGYTF
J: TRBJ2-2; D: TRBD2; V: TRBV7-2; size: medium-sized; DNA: TGTGCCAGCAGCTTAGGCGGGAGGGACCGAGGCGGGGAGCTGTTTTTT; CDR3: CASSLGGRDRGGELFF
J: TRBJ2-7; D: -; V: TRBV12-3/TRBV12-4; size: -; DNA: TGTGCCAGCAGTTTAGGGAGCTACGAGCAGTACTTC; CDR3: CASSLGSYEQYF
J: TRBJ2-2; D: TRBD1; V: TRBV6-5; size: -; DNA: TGTGCCAGCAGTGATCCGACAGGGTACACCGGGGAGCTGTTTTTT; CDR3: CASSDPTGYTGELFF
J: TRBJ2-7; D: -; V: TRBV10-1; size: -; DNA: TGCGCCAGCAGTGACGGGACGGCCCGCTACGAGCAGTACTTC; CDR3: CASSDGTARYEQYF
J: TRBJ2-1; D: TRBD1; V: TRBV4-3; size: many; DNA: TGCGCCAGCAGCCAGAACAGGGGTGGTTACAATGAGCAGTTCTTC; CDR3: CASSQNRGGYNEQFF
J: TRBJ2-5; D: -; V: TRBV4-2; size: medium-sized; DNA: TGTGCCAGCAGCCAGAACTGGGGAGAGACCCAGTACTTC; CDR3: CASSQNWGETQYF
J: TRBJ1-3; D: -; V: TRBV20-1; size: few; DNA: TGCAGTGCTAGTAGTGCCCGCCCGGGGGGAAACACCATATATTTT; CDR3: CSASSARPGGNTIYF
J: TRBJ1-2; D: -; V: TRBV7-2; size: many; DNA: TGTGCCAGCAGTCCGAGGGAGAGCAACTATGGCTACACCTTC; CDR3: CASSPRESNYGYTF
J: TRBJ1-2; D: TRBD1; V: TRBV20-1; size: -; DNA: TGCAGTGCCCCGGGACAGGGAAGAGGAGACTATGGCTACACCTTC; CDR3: CSAPGQGRGDYGYTF
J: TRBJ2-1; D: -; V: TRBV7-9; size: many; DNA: TGTGCCAGCAGCCCCGGACGGTCCGTCAATGAGCAGTTCTTC; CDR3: CASSPGRSVNEQFF
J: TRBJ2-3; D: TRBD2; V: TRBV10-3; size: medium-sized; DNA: TGTGCCATCAGCGTAGCGGGAGTCTTTGCAGATACGCAGTATTTT; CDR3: CAISVAGVFADTQYF
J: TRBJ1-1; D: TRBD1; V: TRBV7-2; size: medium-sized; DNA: TGTGCCAGCAGCTTAGGAGGGACAGCCGAAGCTTTCTTT; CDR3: CASSLGGTAEAFF
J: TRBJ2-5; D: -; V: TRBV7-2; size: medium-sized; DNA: TGTGCCAGCGTTCGGAGGCCGAACCAAGAGACCCAGTACTTC; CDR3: CASVRRPNQETQYF
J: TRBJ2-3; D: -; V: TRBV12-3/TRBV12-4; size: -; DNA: TGTGCCATCGCTAGCGTCTCTAGCACAGATACGCAGTATTTT; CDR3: CAIASVSSTDTQYF
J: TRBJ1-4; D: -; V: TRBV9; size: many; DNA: TGTGCCAGCAGCGTTGGGGGGACACTTGATGAAAAACTGTTTTTT; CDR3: CASSVGGTLDEKLFF
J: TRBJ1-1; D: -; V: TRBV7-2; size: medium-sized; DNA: TGTGCCAGCAGCTTAGAAGTGGCGAGGGCTTTCTTT; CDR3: CASSLEVARAFF
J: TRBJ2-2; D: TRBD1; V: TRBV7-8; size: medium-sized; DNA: TGTGCCAGCAGTGAGGACAGGGTCACCGGGGAGCTGTTTTTT; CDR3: CASSEDRVTGELFF
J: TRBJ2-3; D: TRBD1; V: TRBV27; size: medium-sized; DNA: TGTGCCAGCAGACCCTGGACAGGGGCCTTCACAGATACGCAGTATTTT; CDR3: CASRPWTGAFTDTQYF
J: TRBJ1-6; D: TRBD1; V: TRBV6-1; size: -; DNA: TGTGTCAGCAGTGTCGTGCAGACAGGGGTTTCACCCCTCCACTTT; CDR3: CVSSVVQTGVSPLHF
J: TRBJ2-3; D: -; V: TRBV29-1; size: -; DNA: TGCTCCCTGGAAGGCGGGTCCACAGATACGCAGTATTTT; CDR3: CSLEGGSTDTQYF
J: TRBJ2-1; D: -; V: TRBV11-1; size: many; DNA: TGTGCCAGCAGCTTAGCCCTGGGCTATTGGGAGCAGTTCTTC; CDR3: CASSLALGYWEQFF
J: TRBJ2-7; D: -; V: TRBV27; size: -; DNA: TGTGCCAGTTCTCCGGCATCGAGCTCCTACGAGCAGTACTTC; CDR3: CASSPASSSYEQYF
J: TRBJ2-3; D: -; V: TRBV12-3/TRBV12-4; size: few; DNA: TGTGCCAGCAGTGTGGGGGCTCCCCGCAATACGCAGTATTTT; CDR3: CASSVGAPRNTQYF